This T cell receptor beta chain was sequenced for a study of T cells in Graves' hyperthyroidism and ophthalmopathy. Notes on the study in general: In blood, most of the thyroid clonotypes expanded above 0.001 were also present. In the analysis, a 13 V-J model separated ophthalmopathy from stable hyperthyroidism.

The CDR3 runs 16 residues. The V end was cut by 2 bases, the J end by 1 base, with 14 bases between. Germline V CDR1 and CDR2: MNHEY, SVGAGI. From RNA transcripts, TCR beta CDR3 regions were amplified. Carried out on the TCR CDR3, a first-round RT-PCR used the HTBI primer set. In TCRdb, the multiplex PCR reads were re-called with MiXCR into one record per CDR3 protein. Among about 700,000 distinct CDR3 sequences listed, nearly 45% were seen once. A note on this clonotype: Its matching antigen is unknown.

Clinical symptoms, serum thyroxine and TRAb, thyroid ultrasound and orbital computed tomography were used for the diagnoses. Sequencing was carried out using peripheral blood or thyroid tissue (not recorded which). This TCR was recovered from an adult man with Graves' disease, either hyperthyroidism or ophthalmopathy (not recorded which). The chain is built from TRBV6-5 and TRBJ2-5, with D tentatively TRBD1 or TRBD2 (6 bases each). This chain's CDR3 is CASSYAPGGAQETQYF. DNA for the CDR3: TGTGCCAGCAGTTACGCGCCCGGGGGCGCCCAAGAGACCCAGTACTTC.